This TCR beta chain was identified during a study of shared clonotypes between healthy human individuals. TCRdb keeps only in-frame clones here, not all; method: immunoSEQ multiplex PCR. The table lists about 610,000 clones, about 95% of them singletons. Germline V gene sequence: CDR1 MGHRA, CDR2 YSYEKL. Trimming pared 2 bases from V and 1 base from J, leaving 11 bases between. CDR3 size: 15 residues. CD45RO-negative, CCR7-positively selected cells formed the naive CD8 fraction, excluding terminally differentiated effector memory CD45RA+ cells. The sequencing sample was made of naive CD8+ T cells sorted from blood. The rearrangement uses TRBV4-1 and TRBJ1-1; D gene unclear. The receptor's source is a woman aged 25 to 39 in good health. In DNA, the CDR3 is TGCGCCAGCAGCCAACTTAGACACTGGAACACTGAAGCTTTCTTT. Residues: CASSQLRHWNTEAFF.